The subject of this entry is one T cell receptor beta chain. The specificity of this receptor is unknown. Per-base quality was not reported, and no clone a single base away is much larger than it. These data are taken from a study of OX40 agonist ivuxolimab in advanced cancers. Notes on the research overall: The costimulatory receptor OX40 (CD134) was targeted by ivuxolimab, a fully human IgG2 agonistic monoclonal antibody. In the dose-escalation cohort, over 65% of patients were male, and the mean age was approximately 55 years, with a range of roughly 20 to 80. Partial responses were achieved by three dose-escalation patients, of whom one had hepatocellular carcinoma and two had cutaneous melanoma. Intravenous ivuxolimab was administered to patients every 2 weeks at six dose levels: 0.01, 0.1, 0.3, 1.5, 3 and 10 mg/kg. Of the roughly 51 patients in dose escalation, some 20 had hepatocellular carcinoma, approximately 15 had melanoma, 9 had renal cell carcinoma and 9 had head and neck cancer. Patients were allowed to have had prior anti-PD-1, anti-PD-L1 or anti-CTLA-4 therapy, and 40% to 45% of the dose-escalation patients had been treated with checkpoint inhibitors. Peripheral TCRbeta sequencing aimed to test whether ivuxolimab altered TCR sequence diversity and caused clonal T-cell expansion. The monotherapy dose-escalation portion (N of about 50 patients) of the phase I ivuxolimab trial is reported in the paper. Results and caveats for the whole study, not just this receptor: In the 0.1-3.0 mg/kg groups, partial responders were among the patients with the lowest normalized peripheral clonal expansion, particularly in CD8+ T cells. Clonal expansion of both CD4+ and CD8+ blood T cells was observed from baseline to week 6 at doses 0.1 to 3.0 mg/kg. The antigen specificity of the peripheral T cells that underwent clonal expansion was not determined. Low levels of normalized T-cell clonal expansion were also seen in some nonresponding patients. After ivuxolimab, more expanded clones were found on average in CD8+ T cells than in CD4+ T cells.

To sequence the TCRbeta CDR3 region, genomic DNA was isolated from the sorted cells. The immunoSEQ Assay was used for sequencing of TCRbeta CDR3 regions. TCRdb took this table from immuneACCESS and kept in-frame rearrangements with V and J called. Such tables lack part of the clones; where checked against another copy, unresolved V genes explain under half of the gap, and the rest is unexplained. The sample data list approximately 74,000 clones, and 75% to 95% of these were observed just once. Approximately 0.5% of the sample belongs to the ten largest clones. The trial excluded patients who had a history of autoimmune disease or were on systemic immunosuppression. In every dose cohort, peripheral blood was drawn for TCR sequencing at baseline, cycle 4 day 1, and cycle 7 day 1. The samples were taken from a phase I, first-in-human, multicenter, open-label dose-escalation trial of ivuxolimab. The trial enrolled adults with locally advanced or metastatic head and neck squamous cell, hepatocellular, melanoma or renal cell carcinoma. Before TCR sequencing, CD4+ T cells and CD8+ T cells were sorted from peripheral blood as separate populations.

From its cysteine to its phenylalanine, the CDR3 spans 12 amino acids. Only CDR3 DNA is held: 36 bases, read in frame from base 1. Looking up the germline V gene (reference sequence) yields CDR1 MNHNY and CDR2 SVGAGI. V is pared back by 7 bases and J by 0 bases, with 6 bases lying between the germline termini. The rearrangement combines TRBV6-6 with TRBJ1-2; the D gene cannot be named for sure. This material consisted of CD4+ or CD8+ T cells sorted from blood, taken in a trial of the OX40 agonist ivuxolimab. This sequence originates from an adult with an advanced solid tumor such as melanoma, head and neck, liver or kidney cancer. The CDR3 sequence is CASKGANYGYTF. The DNA sequence reads TGTGCCAGCAAAGGAGCTAACTATGGCTACACCTTC.